Listed here is a single T cell receptor beta chain. The data originate from a study of blood T cell repertoires in COVID-19. Background on the study: From the United States, Italy and Spain came samples of acute and convalescent COVID-19.

The germline V gene encodes CDR1 LNHNV and CDR2 YYDKDF (reference sequence). V dropped 6 bases and J dropped 4 bases, with 15 bases sitting between them. The CDR3 consists of 14 residues. TCRdb's table, derived via immunoSEQ multiplex PCR, lists solely in-frame clones and lacks some. Of 95,000 to 120,000 clones listed, about 85% are singletons. V usage is TRBV15 and J usage is TRBJ1-2; no clear D gene. Sequencing was done on a sample of peripheral blood. The TCR was taken from a human donor in a cohort sampled during active COVID-19. The CDR3 region is CATSPAGPLYGYTF. CDR3 nucleotide sequence: TGTGCCACCAGTCCCGCTGGGCCCCTCTATGGCTACACCTTC.